A single sample is the source of the 22 T cell receptor beta chains below, sequenced in a study of T cells after yellow fever vaccination. From the 5' RACE reads, TCRdb called clonotypes with MiXCR, one entry per CDR3 protein. Altogether 110,000 to 150,000 distinct CDR3 sequences are present, more than 6.5% being singletons, with the ten largest covering more than 0.55%. The material was CD4+ T cells sorted from PBMCs, obtained 10 days after the yellow fever booster vaccination. These receptors all stem from a man aged 25-40 years who received the YFV17D yellow fever vaccine.

In its sample, this clonotype was seen many times. The gene calls are TRBV6-2 or TRBV6-3 and TRBJ2-1; possible D gene TRBD1, 6 bases. Trimming took off 7 bases at V and 6 bases at J, with 19 bases between the two ends. Germline CDR1 MNHEY, CDR2 SVGEGT. The CDR3 length is 15 residues. CDR3 protein: CASIPMQGRVNEQFF. DNA of the CDR3: TGTGCCAGCATCCCCATGCAGGGGCGTGTCAATGAGCAGTTCTTC.

Ten or more counts support this clonotype. This rearrangement joins TRBV5-5 to TRBJ2-7; D ambiguous. The V gene's germline CDR1 is SGHKS and CDR2 YYEKEE (reference sequence). Trimming cost V 0 bases and J 4 bases, with 5 bases left between them. The CDR3 sequence is 12 residues long. The CDR3 here is CASSLAAYEQYF. The CDR3 region has the DNA TGTGCCAGCAGCTTGGCCGCGTACGAGCAGTACTTC.

V and J are TRBV6-2 or TRBV6-3 and TRBJ2-3; 8 bases line up with TRBD2. CDR3 length equals 13 residues. The V gene's germline CDR1 is MNHEY and CDR2 SVGEGT. CDR3 in amino acids: CATAGARGDTQYF. The CDR3 region has the DNA TGTGCTACAGCGGGAGCTCGAGGAGATACGCAGTATTTT.

The sample holds many counts of this clonotype. V gene TRBV20-1 combines with J gene TRBJ2-2; perhaps TRBD2 as D (5 bases). Trimming took off 6 bases at V and 0 bases at J, with 11 bases between the two ends. Germline loops: CDR1 DFQATT, CDR2 SNEGSKA (reference sequence). The CDR3 extends over 14 amino acids. The CDR3 sequence is CSAKRSANTGELFF. CDR3 sequence (DNA): TGCAGTGCGAAGCGGAGCGCGAACACCGGGGAGCTGTTTTTT.

This clonotype was observed many times. This chain joins TRBV29-1 and TRBJ1-1, with 7 bases fitting TRBD1. V gave up 7 bases and J gave up 2 bases; unmatched junction bases: 4. This CDR3 contains 12 residues. Per the germline V gene, CDR1 is SQVTM and CDR2 is ANQGSEA. CDR3 protein: CSGTGFNTEAFF. As DNA, the CDR3 is TGCAGCGGGACAGGATTCAACACTGAAGCTTTCTTT.

J is TRBJ2-2 and V is TRBV5-1, with 8 bases matching TRBD2. The V gene's germline CDR1 is SGHRS and CDR2 YFSETQ. Losses at the gene ends were 3 bases for V and 6 bases for J; bases not matched to a gene: 7. This CDR3 is built from 15 residues. The CDR3 here is CASSYSGTAPGELFF. As DNA, the CDR3 is TGCGCCAGCAGCTATAGCGGGACCGCCCCCGGGGAGCTGTTTTTT.

In this sample, this clonotype turned up many times. This sequence joins TRBV12-3 or TRBV12-4 and TRBJ2-7; TRBD1 matches 7 bases. This CDR3 region has 13 residues. V shed 3 bases, J shed 3 bases, and the junction held 2 bases outside the gene matches. The chain's CDR3 is CASSFGQVYEQYF. CDR3 in DNA: TGTGCCAGCAGTTTCGGACAGGTCTACGAGCAGTACTTC.

This clonotype was counted a few times. This chain joins TRBV18 and TRBJ2-1; D possibly matches TRBD1 or TRBD2 (5 bases each). Germline CDR1 reads KGHSH; CDR2 reads LQKENI. V lost 1 base to trimming and J lost 3 bases, with 19 bases between them. The CDR3 loop spans 18 amino acids. CDR3 in DNA: TGTGCCAGCTCACCACGGGGGAGCATGGGTGTAGTCTACAATGAGCAGTTCTTC. It translates to CASSPRGSMGVVYNEQFF.

The rearrangement links TRBV4-3 to TRBJ2-6; 13 bases map to TRBD2. Germline CDR1 and CDR2: LGHNA and YSLEER. This CDR3 is built from 18 residues. Trimming cost V 4 bases and J 3 bases; bases outside gene matches: 6. The DNA of the CDR3 is TGCGCCAGCAGCCTCCGGACTAGCGGGAGCGGTGGGGCCAACGTCCTGACTTTC. It codes for CASSLRTSGSGGANVLTF.

The chain uses TRBV29-1 and TRBJ1-3; D ambiguous. V lost 7 bases to trimming and J lost 5 bases, with 9 bases between them. The CDR3 contains 11 residues. In germline, CDR1 is SQVTM, CDR2 ANQGSEA. The CDR3 here is CSGGDRNTIYF. CDR3 nucleotide sequence: TGCAGCGGTGGGGATAGAAACACCATATATTTT. The complete variable domain, with remaining parts taken from reference TRBV29-1 and TRBJ1-3, reads SAVISQKPSRDICQRGTSLTIQCQVDSQVTMMFWYRQQPGQSLTLIATANQGSEATYESGFVIDKFPISRPNLTFSTLTVSNMSPEDSSIYLCSGGDRNTIYFGEGSWLTVV.

The V call is TRBV20-1, the J call TRBJ2-7; 11 nucleotides match TRBD2. Germline values: CDR1 DFQATT, CDR2 SNEGSKA (reference sequence). The CDR3 runs to 13 residues. The ends lost 3 bases at V and 5 bases at J; junction bases unmatched: 3. The CDR3 bases are TGCAGTGCTAGTCTAGCGGGAGGCGACGAGCAGTACTTC. Protein: CSASLAGGDEQYF.

This clonotype was detected many times. The rearrangement uses TRBV19 and TRBJ2-7; 7 bases map to TRBD2. Germline V gene lookup returns CDR1 LNHDA and CDR2 SQIVND (reference sequence). CDR3 length: 14 residues. The trim removed 4 bases at V and 3 bases at J, leaving 6 bases unmatched. The CDR3 sequence: CASSKAGDLYEQYF. The CDR3, as DNA: TGTGCCAGTAGTAAGGCGGGAGACCTCTACGAGCAGTACTTC. The full variable domain, completed using reference TRBV19 and TRBJ2-7, is DGGITQSPKYLFRKEGQNVTLSCEQNLNHDAMYWYRQDPGQGLRLIYYSQIVNDFQKGDIAEGYSVSREKKESFPLTVTSAQKNPTAFYLCASSKAGDLYEQYFGPGTRLTVT.

This clonotype was detected many times. The chain recombines TRBV6-5 with TRBJ1-5, with 7 bases aligning to TRBD1. This CDR3 contains 14 residues. V dropped 4 bases and J dropped 7; count of bases not matched to a gene: 7. CDR1 is MNHEY, CDR2 SVGAGI, per germline. CDR3: CASSSETGSQPQHF. CDR3 nucleotide sequence: TGTGCCAGCAGTTCGGAGACAGGGTCCCAGCCCCAGCATTTT.

This clonotype was picked up many times. The gene calls are TRBV12-3 or TRBV12-4 and TRBJ2-3; D call uncertain. The CDR3 loop spans 13 amino acids. Trimming shortened V by 4 bases and J by 1 base, and 6 bases separated the two germline ends. The CDR3 here is CASSYSGTDTQYF. CDR3 in DNA: TGTGCCAGCAGTTACTCAGGCACAGATACGCAGTATTTT.

This clonotype was recorded many times. This rearrangement joins TRBV29-1 to TRBJ2-2; 8 bases fit TRBD1. The CDR3 has 11 residues. J lost 6 bases, V lost 7 bases, and 1 base had no gene match. CDR1 is SQVTM, CDR2 ANQGSEA, per germline. The CDR3 spells CSARGPGELFF. The CDR3 DNA reads as TGCAGCGCCAGGGGGCCCGGGGAGCTGTTTTTT.

This clonotype came up many times. The genes are TRBV12-3 or TRBV12-4 and TRBJ2-4, with D tentatively TRBD1 or TRBD2 (7 bases each). The CDR3 is 16 amino acids. Trimming removed 6 bases at V and 5 bases at J, with 20 bases between. The DNA of the CDR3 is TGTGCCAGCAGACACCTGGGGGCAGGGGGGGAAAACATTCAGTACTTC. Residues: CASRHLGAGGENIQYF.

This clonotype has more than one count but fewer than ten. The J gene is TRBJ2-3, the V gene TRBV7-3; D is undetermined. The CDR3 spans 13 residues. The germline V gene has CDR1 SGHTA and CDR2 FQGTGA. The V and J ends lost 0 bases and 5 bases respectively, with 6 bases between them. DNA of the CDR3: TGTGCCAGCAGCTTAACGTTCGGAGATACGCAGTATTTT. Its translation is CASSLTFGDTQYF. Supplemented by reference TRBV7-3 and TRBJ2-3, the full variable domain reads GAGVSQTPSNKVTEKGKYVELRCDPISGHTALYWYRQSLGQGPEFLIYFQGTGAADDSGLPNDRFFAVRPEGSVSTLKIQRTERGDSAVYLCASSLTFGDTQYFGPGTRLTVL.

The CDR3 sequence is CASSRVVTRLSGANVLTF. CDR3 nucleotides: TGTGCCAGCAGCCGGGTCGTCACTCGACTCTCTGGGGCCAACGTCCTGACTTTC. V is TRBV14 and J is TRBJ2-6, with D unclear. This CDR3 has 18 residues. Trimming removed 4 bases from V and 0 bases from J, with 16 bases in between. The V gene's germline CDR1 is SGHDN and CDR2 FVKESK.

The table lists this clonotype with a few counts. The rearrangement links TRBV20-1 to TRBJ1-6; 10 positions match TRBD1. CDR1 and CDR2 (germline): DFQATT, SNEGSKA (reference sequence). This CDR3 is 17 amino acids long. The junction had 11 bases not matched to a gene; V was cut back by 3 bases and J by 6 bases. The CDR3, as DNA: TGCAGTGCTAGCCCCATGACAGGGGGCTTTTCTAATTCACCCCTCCACTTT. This encodes CSASPMTGGFSNSPLHF.

This clonotype was picked up a small number of times. The chain has TRBV7-2 and TRBJ1-1, with D possibly TRBD1 on 6 matching bases. There are 15 residues in the CDR3. The V gene's germline CDR1 is SGHTA and CDR2 FQGNSA. The V end lost 2 bases, the J end lost 2 bases, and 12 bases lay between the germline ends. CDR3 nucleotides: TGTGCCAGCAGCTTATCGACAGGCTACAACACTGAAGCTTTCTTT. Protein product: CASSLSTGYNTEAFF. Together with reference TRBV7-2 and TRBJ1-1, the CDR3 gives the full variable domain: GAGVSQSPSNKVTEKGKDVELRCDPISGHTALYWYRQSLGQGLEFLIYFQGNSAPDKSGLPSDRFSAERTGGSVSTLTIQRTQQEDSAVYLCASSLSTGYNTEAFFGQGTRLTVV.

This clonotype was counted ten times or more. DNA of the CDR3: TGCAGCGTTGAAGGGGCGGGAGGCGATACGCAGTATTTT. It translates to CSVEGAGGDTQYF. The V and J genes are TRBV29-1 and TRBJ2-3; 8 positions agree with TRBD2. V shed 1 base and J 6 bases; nucleotides not matched to a gene: 3. There are 13 residues in the CDR3. The V gene's germline CDR1 is SQVTM and CDR2 ANQGSEA.

This clonotype was seen ten or more times. The chain employs TRBV4-1 and TRBJ2-7; TRBD2 matches 12 bases. The CDR3 is 17 residues long. V lost 4 bases and J lost 2; bases outside the gene matches: 9. Germline CDR1 is MGHRA and CDR2 is YSYEKL. The DNA for the CDR3 is TGCGCCAGCAGCCGGGCCCAGACTAGCGGGAGTGCCTACGAGCAGTACTTC. This encodes CASSRAQTSGSAYEQYF.